This paragraph covers one TCR beta chain sequence. The antigen it recognizes is unknown. A read error may account for a junction end that differs from germline. The source of the sample is a study of cytomegalovirus exposure and HLA in healthy donors (TCRdb year 2017). A note on the overall study: In an earlier analysis of about 560 of the donors, around 300 Gb of sequence data and approximately 120 million unique TCR beta sequences from some 170 million T cells were reported. Around 330 gigabases of sequencing data and tens of millions of unique TCR sequences made up an early release that covered under 750 HLA-typed donors. Of the 300 to 500 genotyped donors, 65% to 90% were placed in the genetic ancestry cluster associated with self-reported Caucasian donors. The study was designed to test whether signatures of past pathogen exposure could be identified by cataloging public T cell receptors. The study used immunosequencing to profile the T cell repertoires of 666 subjects and linked those repertoires to cytomegalovirus serostatus. In addition to the first cohort of about 650 subjects, a separate validation cohort of under 150 different subjects was used. High-throughput TCR immunosequencing, statistical association of individual TCRs with disease status, and machine learning were combined to predict cytomegalovirus infection status. A later analysis re-examined previously published TCR beta repertoires from over 500 donors and added high-resolution HLA genotyping to investigate patterns of TCR occurrence. In the later analysis, no new phenotypic data were used to find candidate immune exposures; instead, reliance was placed on TCR beta sequences and their occurrence across donors. An earlier analysis of 500 to 750 of the donors applied high-throughput TCR beta sequencing to assess whether each TCR beta V gene segment acted as functional or pseudogenic. Donor age, sex, ethnicity and CMV serostatus were compiled alongside the repertoire data. A later genetic analysis used genome-wide SNP genotypes for about three fifths of the 666 donors, treating that subset as a discovery cohort. All discovery cohort repertoires had been generated using a single sequencing platform. Class I and class II HLA loci were covered by the typing at four-digit resolution. The number of donors typed differed by locus, with 629-630 for A, B, C, DRB1 and DQB1, over 500 for DQA1, 600 to 610 for DPA1, and some 470 for DPB1. Because of strong linkage in the cohort, four to six DR-DQ haplotypes were treated as single units for association and clustering. Across 398 genotyped donors of the cohort, an average of about 240,000 unique TCR beta nucleotide sequences per donor were sequenced, and roughly 17% of those sequences were non-productive. The study at large found these results: In the study, approximately 150 TCR beta chains were listed as associated with cytomegalovirus. In a later analysis, around 17,000 TCR beta sequences were associated with specific HLA alleles at a false discovery rate of 0.05. In a later analysis, TCR association rates were found to vary across HLA loci, with the most associated TCRs seen for DRB1 alleles and the fewest for HLA-C alleles. A later analysis found that most CMV-associated TCR beta chains appeared HLA-restricted, with HLA associations seemingly driven largely by CMV exposure. A later analysis found that HLA-associated TCR beta chains were more clonally expanded and had lower generation probabilities than equally common non-associated chains. The sequencing pipeline was judged likely to have produced a cluster of highly shared sequence variants as a technical artifact. It was suggested by the authors that the approach could potentially be generalized to other disease states and immunological phenotypes. Correlated functional status among segregating V segments might be attributable to linkage disequilibrium, but an unknown experimental factor could not be ruled out. A few of the identified cytomegalovirus-associated TCR beta chains were confirmed in vitro to be specific for cytomegalovirus antigens. The presence/absence analyses assumed that sequencing depth was roughly uniform across donors, and that assumption may not be true. A further reported finding was that TCR beta sequences accurately predicted the HLA-A and HLA-B alleles for most subjects in the first cohort. The only immune exposure information available for the cohort was CMV serostatus. In an earlier analysis of some 540 of the donors, most TCR beta V segments appeared in productive rearrangements about 87% or about 30% of the time, broadly matching IMGT annotations. Most TCR sequences were seen in very few donors, while some public TCRs were found in many individuals. In this cohort, only TCR beta chains were sequenced, and detectable features were limited by the absence of alpha or paired-chain data. According to a later genetic analysis, donors in an Asian-associated ancestry cluster had fewer N-insertions in productive TCRs than the roughly 660-donor mean. Because the 87-base-pair reads could not distinguish some IMGT-functional V segments, including TRBV6-2 and TRBV6-3, those segments were excluded. Because counts were too low, seventeen rarely observed V segments, including chromosome 9 orphons, were left out of the earlier analysis of approximately 500 of the donors. V-gene and J-gene trimming of TCR beta chains was associated with a missense DCLRE1C variant in a later genetic analysis, and the association was replicated in an independent cohort. Because HLA typing was unavailable for some donors at each locus, only the typed subset was used in association tests. Strong co-occurrence of HLA alleles, especially DR and DQ, made assigning TCR associations to individual alleles difficult. A later analysis reported that several top co-occurrence clusters appeared linked to parvovirus B19, influenza, CMV and Epstein-Barr virus. Cytomegalovirus status was reported to be diagnosed by the classifier with high specificity and sensitivity in both the original and validation cohorts.

Library preparation was by the immunoSEQ multiplex PCR assay. The multiplex PCR relied on a mix of 60 forward primers for TCR Vbeta segments and 13 reverse primers for TCR Jbeta segments. Amplification of the CDR3 region of rearranged TCR beta genes was performed with a multiplex PCR assay on genomic DNA. On the Illumina HiSeq System, the amplified TCR beta libraries were sequenced as 87-base-pair reads. The original methods were these. A later analysis counted 65 million to 90 million unique TCR beta chains across the 550 to 800 repertoires, and some 11 million of these chains were shared by at least two donors. To remove PCR and sequencing errors, raw reads were error-corrected and collapsed into unique sequences using a nearest-neighbor algorithm that merged closely related sequences. CDR3 sequences were aligned to IMGT reference sequences to assign V, D and J gene segments. For a sequence to be retained, a match of at least six nucleotides was required to both a V gene segment and a J gene segment. Rearrangements were called productive when the CDR3 lacked stop codons and stayed in frame with V and J; all others were non-productive. CDR3 was defined according to IMGT convention as the region running from the second conserved V-encoded cysteine to the conserved J-encoded phenylalanine. The earlier analysis of about 530 of the donors excluded any sequence lacking an unambiguous match to a single V gene segment. An earlier analysis of several hundred of the donors classified V segments as functional when productive rearrangements were above 56.7% and as segregating when the standard deviation between donors was above 5%. A statistical classification framework was developed to diagnose cytomegalovirus status using the catalog of TCR beta chain sequences. In a later analysis, V and J genes were assigned by comparing TCR nucleotide sequences against IMGT/GENE-DB human TR gene sequences. In a later analysis, CDR3 sequences and most-parsimonious VDJ recombination scenarios were assigned using the TCRdist pipeline. In a later analysis, each TCR beta chain was defined by its CDR3 amino acid sequence together with its V-gene family, and reads without a unique V-gene family were excluded. A later analysis removed several hundred highly shared, low-generation-probability nucleotide sequences to deal with suspected cross-contamination and a sequencing artifact. In a later analysis, a clonal expansion index was calculated for each public chain from normalized within-repertoire ranks of inferred template counts. Generation probabilities in a later analysis came from a VDJ recombination model fitted to out-of-frame rearrangements, and those results were checked against IGoR. Hypergeometric tests were used in a later analysis to score TCR-TCR, TCR-HLA and TCR-CMV co-occurrence, with a repertoire-size bias correction applied to the TCR pairs. To estimate false discovery rates, a later analysis permuted the HLA or CMV assignments 20 times. In a later analysis, co-occurring TCRs were grouped using DBSCAN, and TCRdist sequence similarity was added for clustering within HLA-allele-positive subsets. Repertoires with fewer than 30,000 or more than 120,000 public chains, plus five repertoires with anomalous nucleotide sharing, were excluded from co-occurrence clustering. TCRdb holds this immuneACCESS table with in-frame rearrangements only. Some clones are missing; in checked studies, unresolved V genes explain under half, and the rest has no known cause. V and J calls and clone size are copied from that table; D and trimming were computed from the DNA. The sample table contains just under 95,000 clones; only one count was recorded for approximately 85% of them. Jointly, the top ten make up roughly 5.5% of the sample.

The cohort consisted of 650 to 850 healthy bone marrow donors. All cohort members were sampled while nominally healthy, although unrecorded immune exposures were likely present. The donor was CMV seropositive and was included in the group of almost 300 seropositive cohort members. A peripheral blood sample was collected from each donor, and TCR beta sequencing was performed on peripheral blood mononuclear cells. The Qiagen DNeasy Blood Extraction Kit was used to extract genomic DNA from the blood cell samples. The CDR3, cysteine through phenylalanine, is 13 amino acids long. Only CDR3 DNA is held: 39 bases, read in frame from base 1. From the germline V gene (reference sequence), CDR1 is SSHAT and CDR2 is FNYEAQ.

The sample taken for sequencing was PBMCs. This clonotype was sampled from a woman aged 18-29 years in good health and CMV-seropositive. The rearranged segments are TRBV7-7 and TRBJ2-5; the central 11 bases match TRBD2. The DNA sequence is TGTGCTAGCAGTAGCGGGAGGGCGGAGACCCAGTACTTC. Its protein product is CASSSGRAETQYF.